These 3 T cell receptor beta chains originate from one sample sequenced in a study of blood T cell repertoires in COVID-19. The data were produced by immunoSEQ multiplex PCR, yet TCRdb's version contains in-frame clones alone and is incomplete. The sample has 75,000 to 85,000 clones, 86% seen once. Sample: peripheral blood. The receptors here all came from a human donor in a cohort sampled during active COVID-19.

This chain connects TRBV29-1 to TRBJ1-1; D call uncertain. CDR3 length: 12 amino acids. Trimming removed 6 bases from V and 4 bases from J, with 12 bases in between. The germline CDR1 and CDR2 sequences are SQVTM and ANQGSEA. The CDR3 region has the DNA TGCAGCGTCGGTGGCGGGAGCACTGAAGCTTTCTTT. Translation: CSVGGGSTEAFF.

This clone has more than one count but fewer than ten. The gene calls are TRBV27 and TRBJ1-5; D is unclear. From germline, CDR1 is MNHEY and CDR2 SMNVEV (reference sequence). The CDR3 loop spans 13 amino acids. The V and J ends lost 4 bases and 7 bases respectively, with 11 bases between them. CDR3 nucleotide sequence: TGTGCCAGCAGTTATTTAGGAGACCAGCCCCAGCATTTT. Its protein product is CASSYLGDQPQHF.

This chain links TRBV28 with TRBJ2-5; D perhaps matches TRBD2 (5 bases). This CDR3 is 13 amino acids long. Trimming took 1 base from V and 3 from J, leaving 6 bases between them. The germline CDR1 and CDR2 sequences are MDHEN and SYDVKM. The CDR3, as DNA: TGTGCCAGCAGTTTATACGGGGAAGAGACCCAGTACTTC. Amino acid sequence: CASSLYGEETQYF.